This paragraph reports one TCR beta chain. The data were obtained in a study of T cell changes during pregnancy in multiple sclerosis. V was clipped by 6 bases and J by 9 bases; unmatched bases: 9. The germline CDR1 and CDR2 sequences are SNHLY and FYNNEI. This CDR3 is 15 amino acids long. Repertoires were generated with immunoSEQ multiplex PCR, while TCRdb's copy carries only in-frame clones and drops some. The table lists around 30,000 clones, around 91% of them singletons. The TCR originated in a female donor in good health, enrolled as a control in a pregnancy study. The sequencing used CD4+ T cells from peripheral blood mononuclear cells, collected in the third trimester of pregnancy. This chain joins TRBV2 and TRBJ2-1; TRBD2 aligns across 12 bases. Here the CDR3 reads CASRPLAGGPSEQFF. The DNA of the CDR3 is TGTGCCAGCAGGCCTCTAGCGGGAGGGCCGTCTGAGCAGTTCTTC. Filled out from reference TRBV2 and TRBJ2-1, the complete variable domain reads EPEVTQTPSHQVTQMGQEVILRCVPISNHLYFYWYRQILGQKVEFLVSFYNNEISEKSEIFDDQFSVERPDGSNFTLKIRSTKLEDSAMYFCASRPLAGGPSEQFFGPGTRLTVL.